These T cell receptor beta chains were read from a single sample in a study of vaccination and CD4 T cells after COVID-19. Antigens for these TCRs are unknown. TCRdb passed the PCR reads through MiXCR, listing each CDR3 protein once. This table holds over 14,000 distinct CDR3 sequences, around half found once. The sequencing sample was made of CD4+ T cells from blood, cultured in vitro. Receptors were obtained from a human donor who had recovered from COVID-19. The CDR3 runs from the conserved cysteine through the conserved F or W. D genes are given only for firm matches. Clone size appears in some rows only: once, few, many, or a class for an expanded clone.

j_call v_call clone_size d_call cdr3_nt cdr3_aa
TRBJ2-3 TRBV28 NA NA TGTGCCAGCTCAAGCACCGTAGGGGTAGATACGCAGTATTTT CASSSTVGVDTQYF
TRBJ1-1 TRBV20-1 few NA TGCAGTGCTAGTATAGGTAGATACACTGAAGCTTTCTTT CSASIGRYTEAFF
TRBJ2-3 TRBV11-2 NA TRBD2 TGTGCCAGCAGCTTCAGCGGGAGGTGGCATGGCCGCACAGATACGCAGTATTTT CASSFSGRWHGRTDTQYF
TRBJ2-7 TRBV5-4 once TRBD2 TGTGCCAGCCACCACCTCGGGGGGGATAGGGACTACGAGCAGTACTTC CASHHLGGDRDYEQYF
TRBJ1-4 TRBV27 NA NA TGTGCCAGCAGACTGGGGGCGCAGGGTGAAAAACTGTTTTTT CASRLGAQGEKLFF
TRBJ2-3 TRBV10-2 NA NA TGCGCCAGCAGTGTAGGGGGAGGGAACACAGATACGCAGTATTTT CASSVGGGNTDTQYF
TRBJ2-5 TRBV11-2 NA NA TGTGCCAGCAGCCCAGTTAGCCAAGAGACCCAGTACTTC CASSPVSQETQYF
TRBJ1-1 TRBV27 few NA TGTGCCAGCAAGGAAGGGGGAAACACTGAAGCTTTCTTT CASKEGGNTEAFF
TRBJ1-5 TRBV27 NA NA TGTGCCAGCAGTTTGGTCCCGCATCAGCCCCAGCATTTT CASSLVPHQPQHF
TRBJ2-7 TRBV20-1 NA TRBD1 TGCAGTGCTAGTTTCCCCGGGACAGGGAGCCCCCACGAGCAGTACTTC CSASFPGTGSPHEQYF
TRBJ1-1 TRBV19 few TRBD1 TGTGCCAGTATTCGGGACAGCCACACTGAAGCTTTCTTT CASIRDSHTEAFF
TRBJ1-1 TRBV20-1 NA NA TGCAGTGCTTTCCGGGCCCAGAACACTGAAGCTTTCTTT CSAFRAQNTEAFF
TRBJ1-1 TRBV29-1 NA NA TGCAGCGTTTATACTATGAAGGTCGTGGGAGCTTTCTTT CSVYTMKVVGAFF
TRBJ2-7 TRBV20-1 NA TRBD2 TGCAGTGCTAGAGATCGGAGCGGGAAGAACGACGAGCAGTACTTC CSARDRSGKNDEQYF
TRBJ1-1 TRBV6-1 few NA TGTGCCAGCATTCCCGCGGGGAGGGCGAACACTGAAGCTTTCTTT CASIPAGRANTEAFF
TRBJ1-2 TRBV6-1 NA NA TGTGCCAGCAGCCGGACGGGGTCCTATGGCTACACCTTC CASSRTGSYGYTF
TRBJ2-3 TRBV30 NA NA TGTGCCTGGAGTGTAGGCGGGATCACAGATACGCAGTATTTT CAWSVGGITDTQYF
TRBJ2-7 TRBV21-1 NA NA TGTGCCAGCAGCCCCAGGAGGGGGGGGTACTACGAGCAGTACTTC CASSPRRGGYYEQYF
TRBJ2-5 TRBV7-3 few NA TGTGCCAGCAGCGCCCACGAAGGGTCACAAGAGACCCAGTACTTC CASSAHEGSQETQYF
TRBJ1-5 TRBV25-1 NA NA TGTGCCAGCAGTGCCTCAGGGGAGGGTAGCAATCAGCCCCAGCATTTT CASSASGEGSNQPQHF
TRBJ1-4 TRBV20-1 NA NA TGCAGTGCTAGAGATAGCGGGTCCCCGGGGACAAAACTGTTTTTT CSARDSGSPGTKLFF
TRBJ2-2 TRBV30 NA TRBD2 TGTGCCTGGAGTGCAGCGGGGTCCACCGGGGAGCTGTTTTTT CAWSAAGSTGELFF
TRBJ2-2 TRBV2 few TRBD2 TGTGCCAGAGAGCGGGGACGGTTAGACACCGGGGAGCTGTTTTTT CARERGRLDTGELFF
TRBJ2-5 TRBV5-1 NA TRBD2 TGCGCCAGCAGCGTAGCTAGCGGGAGGTCCCAAGAGACCCAGTACTTC CASSVASGRSQETQYF
TRBJ1-6 TRBV7-2 few TRBD1 TGTGCCAGCAGCCCCTGGGACAGGCCCGATTCACCCCTCCACTTT CASSPWDRPDSPLHF
TRBJ2-7 TRBV29-1 NA NA TGCAGCGTCTCGGGAAATGTGGCCTACGAGCAGTACTTC CSVSGNVAYEQYF
TRBJ2-3 TRBV19 medium-sized TRBD2 TGTGCCAGTAGTATGACTAGCGCCCCCGGGGATACGCAGTATTTT CASSMTSAPGDTQYF
TRBJ2-5 TRBV27 few NA TGTGCCAGCAGTTCCTTGGCCCCAGAGACCCAGTACTTC CASSSLAPETQYF
TRBJ2-5 TRBV7-9 NA NA TGTGCCAGCAGCTTGGGGACCGAGACCCAGTACTTC CASSLGTETQYF
TRBJ2-1 TRBV10-3 NA TRBD2 TGTGCCATTGCCCCGGGACTAGCGACGAATGAGCAGTTCTTC CAIAPGLATNEQFF
TRBJ2-1 TRBV12-3/TRBV12-4 large NA TGTGCCAGCAGCCGCGGACGGCTGGGAGAGCAGTTCTTC CASSRGRLGEQFF
TRBJ1-1 TRBV7-9 NA NA TGTGCCAGCGGGAGGGGGGCGCTGAACACTGAAGCTTTCTTT CASGRGALNTEAFF
TRBJ1-1 TRBV11-3 NA NA TGTGCCAGCACAAGGACGGACGGAGAAGCTTTCTTT CASTRTDGEAFF
TRBJ2-2 TRBV5-6 NA TRBD2 TGTGCCAGCAGCTTGGTTGCGGGAGGGAACACCGGGGAGCTGTTTTTT CASSLVAGGNTGELFF
TRBJ2-2 TRBV6-2/TRBV6-3 few TRBD2 TGTGCCAGCAGTCTAGCGGGAGGGCCAGGCACCGGGGAGCTGTTTTTT CASSLAGGPGTGELFF
TRBJ1-4 TRBV20-1 NA NA TGCAGTGCTAGAGTTGGGTTTGGGACGGCCACTGAAAAACTGTTTTTT CSARVGFGTATEKLFF
TRBJ2-7 TRBV11-3 NA TRBD2 TGTGCCAGCAGCCCTGAGACCGGGACTAGCATCTCCTACGAGCAGTACTTC CASSPETGTSISYEQYF
TRBJ2-5 TRBV3-1 NA NA TGTGCCAGCAGCCAAGACCCCGGGGGCCAAGAGACCCAGTACTTC CASSQDPGGQETQYF